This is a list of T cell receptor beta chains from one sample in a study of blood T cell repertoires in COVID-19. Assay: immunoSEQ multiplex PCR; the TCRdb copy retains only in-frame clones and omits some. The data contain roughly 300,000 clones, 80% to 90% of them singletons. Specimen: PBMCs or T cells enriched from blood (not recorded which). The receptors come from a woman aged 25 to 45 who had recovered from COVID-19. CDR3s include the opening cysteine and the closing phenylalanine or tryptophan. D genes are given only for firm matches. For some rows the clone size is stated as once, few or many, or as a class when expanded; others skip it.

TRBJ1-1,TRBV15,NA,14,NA,TGTGCCACCAGCAGAGATCGAGTGAACACTGAAGCTTTCTTT,CATSRDRVNTEAFF
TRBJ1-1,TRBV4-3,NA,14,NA,TGCGCCAGCAGCCTCCGGGGGACGAACACTGAAGCTTTCTTT,CASSLRGTNTEAFF
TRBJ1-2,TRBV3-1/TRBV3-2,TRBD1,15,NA,TGTGCCAGCAGCCAAGAAAGATCCAGGGGGCATGGCTACACCTTC,CASSQERSRGHGYTF
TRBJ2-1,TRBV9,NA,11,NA,TGTGCCAGCAGCCTATACAATGAGCAGTTCTTC,CASSLYNEQFF
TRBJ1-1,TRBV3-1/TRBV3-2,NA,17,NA,TGTGCCAGCAGCCGCCTCGGGTCGGGGTCCTCGAACACTGAAGCTTTCTTT,CASSRLGSGSSNTEAFF
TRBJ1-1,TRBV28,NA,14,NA,TGTGCCAGCAGTTTGACAGATTTGAACACTGAAGCTTTCTTT,CASSLTDLNTEAFF
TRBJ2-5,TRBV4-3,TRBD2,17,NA,TGCGCCAGCAGCCAAGATCCTTGGGGGGGAGACCAAGAGACCCAGTACTTC,CASSQDPWGGDQETQYF
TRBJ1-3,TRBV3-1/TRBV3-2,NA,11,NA,TGTGCCAGCAGCATCGGGAACACCATATATTTT,CASSIGNTIYF
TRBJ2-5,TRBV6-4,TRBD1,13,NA,TGTGCCAGCAGTGGTACAGGGGGAGAGACCCAGTACTTC,CASSGTGGETQYF
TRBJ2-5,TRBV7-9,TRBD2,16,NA,TGTGCCAGCAGGCCTGCCCCCGGGACTAGCGGGGTAAAGTGGGACTTC,CASRPAPGTSGVKWDF
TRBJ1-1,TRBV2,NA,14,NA,TGTGCCAGCAGTGCCCCCGACTTAGTCATTTTGGCTTTCTTT,CASSAPDLVILAFF
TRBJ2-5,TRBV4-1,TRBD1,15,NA,TGCGCCAGCAGCCAGGGGGACAGGGACGAGGAGACCCAGTACTTC,CASSQGDRDEETQYF
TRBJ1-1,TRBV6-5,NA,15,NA,TGTGCCAGCAGGGGGGGGGTAGAATGGGACACTGAAGCTTTCTTT,CASRGGVEWDTEAFF
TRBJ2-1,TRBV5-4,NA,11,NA,TGTGCCAGCAGCCAGGGTATTGAGCAGTTCTTC,CASSQGIEQFF
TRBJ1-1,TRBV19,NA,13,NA,TGTGCCAGTAGTATTCGAGGATTTACTGAAGCTTTCTTT,CASSIRGFTEAFF
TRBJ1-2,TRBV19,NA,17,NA,TGTGCCAGTAGTACCCGCCAGGGCCAAGCGGGGAATTATGGCTACACCTTC,CASSTRQGQAGNYGYTF
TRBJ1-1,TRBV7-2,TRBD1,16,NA,TGTGCCAGCAGGACTAGGACAGGGACTATGAACACTGAAGCTTTCTTT,CASRTRTGTMNTEAFF
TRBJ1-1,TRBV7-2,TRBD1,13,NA,TGTGCCAGCAGCTTCCAGGGGGTGGATCGAGCTTTCTTT,CASSFQGVDRAFF
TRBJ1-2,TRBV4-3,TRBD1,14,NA,TGCGCCAGCAGCCAAGAACCCAGGGGGCTAGGCTACACCTTC,CASSQEPRGLGYTF
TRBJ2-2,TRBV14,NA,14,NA,TGTGCCAGCAGAAAGACTAGTGGGACCGGGGAGCTGTTTTTT,CASRKTSGTGELFF
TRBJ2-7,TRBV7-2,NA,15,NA,TGTGCCAGCAGCGTCCTGACTAGTAATCCCTACGAGCAGTACTTC,CASSVLTSNPYEQYF
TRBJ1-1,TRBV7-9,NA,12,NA,TGTGCCAGCAGCTTAGTAAGGAGAGAAGCTTTCTTT,CASSLVRREAFF
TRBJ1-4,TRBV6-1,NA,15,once,TGTGCCAGCAGTGAAGCGAGCAACCTTAGTGAAAAACTGTTTTTT,CASSEASNLSEKLFF
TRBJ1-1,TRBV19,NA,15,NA,TGTGCCAGTACCTACATGGCAGGGCCCAACACTGAAGCTTTCTTT,CASTYMAGPNTEAFF
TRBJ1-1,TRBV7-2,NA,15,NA,TGTGCCAGCGAGGTTACGGAGGGACGTTATACTGAAGCTTTCTTT,CASEVTEGRYTEAFF
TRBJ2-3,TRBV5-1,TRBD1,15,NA,TGCGCCAGCAGCTTCGGGACAGGGGGGCAAGATACGCAGTATTTT,CASSFGTGGQDTQYF
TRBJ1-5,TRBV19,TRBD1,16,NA,TGTGCCAGCTATCAGGGGACAGCCATGGACAATCAGCCCCAGCATTTT,CASYQGTAMDNQPQHF
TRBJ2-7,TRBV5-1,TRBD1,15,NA,TGCGCCAGCAGCACCCTAGGGGACAGGACCTACGAGCAGTACTTC,CASSTLGDRTYEQYF
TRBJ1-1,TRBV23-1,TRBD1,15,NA,TGCGCCACTTTCACTAAGGGGGCCATGAACACTGAAGCTTTCTTT,CATFTKGAMNTEAFF
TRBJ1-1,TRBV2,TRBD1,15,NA,TGTGCCAGCGGCCGATGGACAGGGGGGAACACTGAAGCTTTCTTT,CASGRWTGGNTEAFF
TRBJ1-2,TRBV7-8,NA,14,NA,TGTGCCAGCAGCCCCCGGGACTTTGCGGGGGGCTACACCTTC,CASSPRDFAGGYTF
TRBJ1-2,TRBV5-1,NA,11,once,TGCGCCAGCAGGGCAGGGGATGGCTACACCTTC,CASRAGDGYTF
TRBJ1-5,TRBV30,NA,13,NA,TGTGCCTGGAAACGGGGTGCGGGTCAGCCCCAGCATTTT,CAWKRGAGQPQHF
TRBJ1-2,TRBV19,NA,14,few,TGTGCCAGTAGACCCCCCGGGGGGGCATATGGCTACACCTTC,CASRPPGGAYGYTF
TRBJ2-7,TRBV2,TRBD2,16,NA,TGTGCCAGCAGAACCCATTCAGCGGGGACTTCCTACGAGCAGTACTTC,CASRTHSAGTSYEQYF
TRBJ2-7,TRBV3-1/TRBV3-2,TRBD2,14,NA,TGTGCCAGCAGCCAATTGAGCGGGGAATACGAGCAGTACTTC,CASSQLSGEYEQYF
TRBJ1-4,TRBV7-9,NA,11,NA,TGTGCCACCCCTAGGAATGAAAAACTGTTTTTT,CATPRNEKLFF
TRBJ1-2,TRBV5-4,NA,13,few,TGTGCCAGCAGCCAGGACAGAAACTATGGCTACACCTTC,CASSQDRNYGYTF
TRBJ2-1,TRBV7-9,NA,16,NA,TGTGCCAGCAGCTTATACCGGAGCAACTACGACAATGAGCAGTTCTTC,CASSLYRSNYDNEQFF
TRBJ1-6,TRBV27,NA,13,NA,TGTGCCAGCAGTTTGGGGGGTAGGTCACCCCTCCACTTT,CASSLGGRSPLHF
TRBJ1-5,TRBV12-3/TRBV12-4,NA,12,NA,TGTGCCAGCAGTCAGGGCAATCAGCCCCAGCATTTT,CASSQGNQPQHF
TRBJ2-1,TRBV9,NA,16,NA,TGTGCCAGCAGCGTAGGTCGCAGGGCCGCCTACAATGAGCAGTTCTTC,CASSVGRRAAYNEQFF